Presented here are 32 T cell receptor beta chains from one specimen sequenced in a study of T cell responses to AZD1222 COVID-19 vaccine (dated by TCRdb to the early 2020s). The library was prepared using the immunoSEQ multiplex PCR assay. This is the immuneACCESS table as TCRdb keeps it, with only in-frame sequences that have V and J called. A part of the clones is gone; compared with another copy, unresolved V genes explain less than half, and the rest is unexplained. The sample has 90,000 or so clones on record, over 70% of them singletons. The biggest ten clones account for 15% to 20% of the sample. The time point label here, explained by the study, means: baseline before first vaccination. Sequencing used peripheral blood, obtained on day 0 of AZD1222 vaccination. These receptors were collected from an adult in good health.

The V gene is TRBV19, the J gene TRBJ1-2, with D unresolved. V shed 3 bases and J shed 2 bases, with 7 bases lying between them. Looked up from germline, CDR1 is LNHDA and CDR2 is SQIVND (reference sequence). The CDR3 totals 13 residues. The chain's CDR3 is CASSILVNYGYTF. As DNA, the CDR3 is TGTGCCAGTAGTATCTTAGTAAACTATGGCTACACCTTC.

The rearrangement joins TRBV5-1 to TRBJ2-7, with D unclear. The V gene's germline CDR1 is SGHRS and CDR2 YFSETQ. V was clipped by 0 bases and J by 2 bases, with 12 bases between them. The CDR3 sequence is 15 residues long. As DNA, the CDR3 is TGCGCCAGCAGCTTGGAGGGATCTCGGGCCTACGAGCAGTACTTC. This gives the protein CASSLEGSRAYEQYF.

V usage is TRBV10-3 and J usage is TRBJ2-3, with 7 bases lining up with TRBD1. This CDR3 contains 16 residues. With 4 bases clipped from V and 0 bases from J, the junction kept 7 bases outside the gene matches. From germline, CDR1 is ENHRY and CDR2 SYGVKD. CDR3 region: CAISARQGPSTDTQYF. DNA for the CDR3: TGTGCCATCAGTGCCCGACAGGGCCCTAGCACAGATACGCAGTATTTT.

The chain recombines TRBV24-1 with TRBJ1-5; 8 bases line up with TRBD1. The germline CDR1 and CDR2 sequences are KGHDR and SFDVKD. After removal of 4 bases from V and 2 bases from J, the junction contained 9 bases not matched to a gene. This CDR3 comprises 17 residues. In DNA form, the CDR3 reads TGTGCCACCAGTGACCCCTCGACAGGGGATGGCAATCAGCCCCAGCATTTT. Its protein product is CATSDPSTGDGNQPQHF.

This clone was detected a few times. The CDR3 DNA follows: TGTGCCAGCAGCTTCGCGCTCCGGGACAGACGTTCTAACTATGGCTACACCTTC. Protein sequence: CASSFALRDRRSNYGYTF. The J gene is TRBJ1-2, the V gene TRBV13, with 7 positions matching TRBD1. V trimming: 3 bases; J trimming: 0 bases; junction bases outside the gene matches: 13. The length of the CDR3 is 18 residues. Germline CDR1 reads PRHDT; CDR2 reads FYEKMQ (reference sequence). The full variable domain, rest sourced from reference TRBV13 and TRBJ1-2, is AAGVIQSPRHLIKEKRETATLKCYPIPRHDTVYWYQQGPGQDPQFLISFYEKMQSDKGSIPDRFSAQQFSDYHSELNMSSLELGDSALYFCASSFALRDRRSNYGYTFGSGTRLTVV.

The rearrangement links TRBV3-1 (or the pseudogene TRBV3-2) to TRBJ1-5; no firm D call. Germline V lookup: CDR1 LGHDT, CDR2 YNNKEL (reference sequence). V was trimmed by 6 bases and J by 1 base, leaving 4 bases between them. This CDR3 comprises 12 residues. DNA of the CDR3: TGTGCCAGCAGTTTGAGCAATCAGCCCCAGCATTTT. This sequence encodes CASSLSNQPQHF.

The genes are TRBV7-8 and TRBJ1-1; a weak D match, TRBD1 (6 bases). Germline CDR1 is SGHVS and CDR2 is FQNEAQ. The CDR3 runs 14 residues. Deletions cut 4 bases from V and 1 base from J, with 10 bases between. The CDR3 loop reads CASSSRTANTEAFF. DNA for the CDR3: TGTGCCAGCAGCTCTCGGACAGCGAACACTGAAGCTTTCTTT.

The V call is TRBV6-5, the J call TRBJ2-5; 8 positions agree with TRBD2. CDR1 is MNHEY, CDR2 SVGAGI, per germline. The CDR3 is 13 amino acids. The trim removed 5 bases at V and 9 bases at J, leaving 8 bases unmatched. CDR3 sequence (DNA): TGTGCCAGCAGTAGGGGACGGGGGGGCGCCCAGTACTTC. Amino acids: CASSRGRGGAQYF.

This sequence joins TRBV28 and TRBJ1-6; TRBD1 is a possible D gene (5 bases). The V gene's germline CDR1 is MDHEN and CDR2 SYDVKM. Between the trimmed V and J ends, which lost 6 bases and 7 bases, there was a span of 10 bases. The CDR3 is 13 amino acids. This CDR3 reads CASRQVWNSPLHF. CDR3 nucleotides: TGTGCCAGCAGACAGGTGTGGAATTCACCCCTCCACTTT.

The chain is built from TRBV3-1 (or the pseudogene TRBV3-2) and TRBJ2-5, with D uncertain. In germline, CDR1 is LGHDT, CDR2 YNNKEL (reference sequence). V shed 5 bases and J shed 3 bases, with 7 bases lying between them. The CDR3 is 12 amino acids. The CDR3 DNA is TGTGCCAGCAGCGTCAGCAAAGAGACCCAGTACTTC. Translation gives CASSVSKETQYF.

This chain links TRBV12-3 or TRBV12-4 with TRBJ1-4, with D maybe TRBD1 (5 bases). The V end was cut by 6 bases, the J end by 8 bases, with 13 bases between. The CDR3 spans 13 residues. This CDR3 reads CASSLGTGEKLFF. CDR3 nucleotide sequence: TGTGCCAGCAGCCTCGGGACGGGGGAAAAACTGTTTTTT.

The chain joins TRBV4-1 to TRBJ1-5; a weak D match, TRBD1 (5 bases). CDR1 is MGHRA, CDR2 YSYEKL, per germline. The CDR3 runs 15 residues. V lost 0 bases to trimming and J lost 3 bases, with 9 bases between them. Written as DNA, the CDR3 is TGCGCCAGCAGCCAAGAGGGGCAGTACAATCAGCCCCAGCATTTT. Translated, it gives CASSQEGQYNQPQHF.

V usage is TRBV7-3 and J usage is TRBJ1-1; TRBD1 matches 8 bases. CDR3 size: 13 residues. The V gene end was trimmed by 5 bases and the J gene end by 12 bases; junction bases not matched to a gene: 11. Germline CDR1 is SGHTA and CDR2 is FQGTGA. CDR3 amino acids: CASSQLGQGKTFF. The CDR3 coding sequence is TGTGCCAGCAGCCAATTAGGACAGGGAAAAACTTTCTTT.

This chain links TRBV6-1 with TRBJ1-3; D uncertain. The CDR3 covers 14 residues. The germline gives CDR1 MNHNS, CDR2 SASEGT. Trimming took 2 bases from V and 2 from J, leaving 7 bases between them. CDR3 protein: CASSEHQAGNTIYF. The DNA for the CDR3 is TGTGCCAGCAGTGAACATCAAGCTGGAAACACCATATATTTT.

V is TRBV28 and J is TRBJ1-2, with 7 bases fitting TRBD1. V gave up 5 bases and J gave up 4 bases; unmatched junction bases: 10. Germline V CDR1 and CDR2: MDHEN, SYDVKM. This CDR3 has 15 amino acids. The chain's CDR3 is CASSTEQGPTYGYTF. CDR3 DNA: TGTGCCAGCAGTACCGAACAGGGGCCGACCTATGGCTACACCTTC.

V and J are TRBV19 and TRBJ2-5; unclear D gene. Germline CDR1 and CDR2: LNHDA and SQIVND (reference sequence). This CDR3 contains 17 residues. V was trimmed by 3 bases and J by 4 bases, leaving 21 bases between them. CDR3 in DNA: TGTGCCAGTAGTATGGGGATAGATGGTGGTGTCTTAGAGACCCAGTACTTC. Translation gives CASSMGIDGGVLETQYF.

The V gene is TRBV11-2, the J gene TRBJ1-5; the D gene is possibly TRBD1 (5 bases). V dropped 5 bases and J dropped 10 bases, with 9 bases sitting between them. Germline V lookup: CDR1 SGHAT, CDR2 FQNNGV. The CDR3 has 11 amino acids. CDR3 DNA: TGTGCCAGCAGCCACGGGGGTCCCCAGCATTTT. The encoded protein is CASSHGGPQHF.

The gene calls are TRBV28 and TRBJ2-1; 7 bases align to TRBD2. The germline CDR1 and CDR2 sequences are MDHEN and SYDVKM. The J segment lost 10 bases and the V segment lost 7 bases, leaving 13 bases of the junction unmatched. The CDR3 is 14 amino acids. The DNA for the CDR3 is TGTGCCAGCACCCTCCGGGACTACCTCCAGGAGCAGTTCTTC. Its translation is CASTLRDYLQEQFF.

In this sample, this clone turned up once. The chain joins TRBV7-2 to TRBJ1-3, with 9 bases aligning to TRBD1. This CDR3 is 16 amino acids long. Germline CDR1 SGHTA, CDR2 FQGNSA. J lost 3 bases, V lost 5 bases, and 8 bases had no gene match. For the CDR3, the DNA is TGTGCCAGCAGCACAAGACAGGGGGTAAATGGAAACACCATATATTTT. Residues: CASSTRQGVNGNTIYF.

This chain links TRBV15 with TRBJ1-1; TRBD1 matches 8 bases. CDR3 length: 15 residues. CDR1 is LNHNV and CDR2 is YYDKDF in the germline V gene (reference sequence). Losses at the gene ends were 0 bases for V and 4 bases for J; bases not matched to a gene: 4. DNA of the CDR3: TGTGCCACCAGCAGAGAAGTTACAGGGGGCACTGAAGCTTTCTTT. Its protein is CATSREVTGGTEAFF.

The rearrangement uses TRBV2 and TRBJ2-3; TRBD2 aligns across 8 bases. Trimming at V came to 6 bases and at J to 5 bases, leaving 13 bases not matched to a gene. Germline V gives CDR1 SNHLY, CDR2 FYNNEI. The CDR3 extends over 16 amino acids. The CDR3: CASSPGRGARGDTQYF. The CDR3 bases are TGTGCCAGCAGCCCCGGGAGGGGGGCTCGGGGAGATACGCAGTATTTT.

The CDR3 region is CASSRSSYEQYF. The DNA of the CDR3 is TGTGCCAGCAGCCGCAGCTCCTACGAGCAGTACTTC. The chain joins TRBV3-1 (or the pseudogene TRBV3-2) to TRBJ2-7; D unresolved. The CDR3 is made up of 12 amino acids. Germline values: CDR1 LGHDT, CDR2 YNNKEL (reference sequence). Trimming stripped 4 bases from V and 0 bases from J, with 4 bases between.

The rearrangement uses TRBV2 and TRBJ2-7; a weak D match, TRBD2 (6 bases). V lost 4 bases and J 0 bases, leaving 13 bases between the germline ends. The CDR3 length is 15 residues. The V gene's germline CDR1 is SNHLY and CDR2 FYNNEI. The CDR3 loop reads CASSVNRESSYEQYF. As DNA, the CDR3 is TGTGCCAGCAGTGTTAACCGGGAGAGCTCCTACGAGCAGTACTTC.

This clone occurred once. The chain couples TRBV7-9 to TRBJ2-7; 9 bases agree with TRBD1. Germline loops: CDR1 SEHNR, CDR2 FQNEAQ (reference sequence). CDR3 size: 15 residues. With 4 bases clipped from V and 5 bases from J, the junction kept 9 bases outside the gene matches. CDR3 sequence reads: CASSSRDRVLHEQYF. In DNA, the CDR3 is TGTGCCAGCAGCTCCAGGGACAGGGTCCTGCACGAGCAGTACTTC.

The chain has TRBV11-2 and TRBJ2-3; 7 bases are shared with TRBD2. Germline assignment: CDR1 SGHAT and CDR2 FQNNGV. CDR3 size: 16 residues. With 2 bases clipped from V and 3 bases from J, the junction kept 8 bases outside the gene matches. CDR3 sequence (DNA): TGTGCCAGCAGCTTAAGAGCGGGCGGGAGTACAGATACGCAGTATTTT. It yields the protein CASSLRAGGSTDTQYF.

This chain links TRBV24-1 with TRBJ1-2, with D possibly being TRBD1 (5 bases). CDR3 size: 13 residues. The V gene lost 2 bases and the J gene lost 8 bases, with 11 bases spanning the gap. Germline assignment: CDR1 KGHDR and CDR2 SFDVKD. In nucleotides, the CDR3 is TGTGCCACCAGTGATTATGCAGGGCAAGGCTACACCTTC. Translating it yields CATSDYAGQGYTF.

The chain has TRBV28 and TRBJ1-1, with 8 bases lining up with TRBD1. The J segment lost 0 bases and the V segment lost 11 bases, leaving 23 bases of the junction unmatched. The germline CDR1 and CDR2 sequences are MDHEN and SYDVKM. CDR3 length: 19 residues. CDR3 loop: CAAFPSPGQGGRMNTEAFF. The DNA of the CDR3 is TGTGCCGCCTTCCCCAGCCCCGGACAGGGCGGAAGAATGAACACTGAAGCTTTCTTT.

The chain uses TRBV5-1 and TRBJ2-3; D uncertain. The CDR3 consists of 15 residues. Germline values: CDR1 SGHRS, CDR2 YFSETQ. The germline V and J ends were trimmed by 3 bases and 2 bases, with 13 bases remaining between them. The CDR3 loop is CASSYIGSSTDTQYF. CDR3 coding DNA: TGCGCCAGCAGCTATATAGGGTCCTCCACAGATACGCAGTATTTT.

The chain combines TRBV5-1 with TRBJ2-1, with TRBD1 as a possible D gene (6 bases). The germline V gene encodes CDR1 SGHRS and CDR2 YFSETQ. CDR3 length: 15 amino acids. Deletions cut 3 bases from V and 0 bases from J, with 10 bases between. CDR3 in amino acids: CASSWTARSYNEQFF. The CDR3 coding sequence is TGCGCCAGCAGCTGGACAGCCCGCTCCTACAATGAGCAGTTCTTC.

V gene TRBV5-4 combines with J gene TRBJ1-1, with TRBD1 identical over 8 bases. Germline CDR1 reads SGHNT; CDR2 reads YYREEE (reference sequence). The CDR3 extends over 14 amino acids. With V trimmed by 5 bases and J by 4 bases, 7 bases remained unmatched. In DNA, the CDR3 is TGTGCCAGCAGTCCAAGGACAGGGAGCACTGAAGCTTTCTTT. The encoded protein is CASSPRTGSTEAFF.

For the CDR3, the DNA is TGCGCCAGCAGCTTGTCTGAAGCCGGGGAGCTGTTTTTT. Its translation: CASSLSEAGELFF. The chain links TRBV5-1 to TRBJ2-2; D is uncertain. The CDR3 loop spans 13 amino acids. Per germline, CDR1 SGHRS and CDR2 YFSETQ. Deletions cut 1 base from V and 6 bases from J, with 7 bases between.

The chain employs TRBV11-1 and TRBJ2-7; TRBD1 agrees at 9 bases. Germline CDR1 is SGHAT and CDR2 is FQDESV (reference sequence). The J segment lost 3 bases and the V segment lost 5 bases, leaving 5 bases of the junction unmatched. The CDR3 loop spans 14 amino acids. CDR3 sequence reads: CASSLGQGIYEQYF. In nucleotides, the CDR3 is TGTGCCAGCAGCCTCGGACAGGGGATCTACGAGCAGTACTTC.